This T cell receptor (beta chain) appears in the sequencing data of a study of control samples from healthy donors and cancer patients. This table comes from immunoSEQ multiplex PCR, and its TCRdb copy is limited to in-frame clones, with some not included. The profile shows about 100,000 clones, roughly 87% of them singletons. The clonotype was recovered from a woman aged 45 to 65 in good health. The sequenced sample was blood.

The CDR3, as DNA: TGTGCCACCAGCAGGTTAGGGGGAAATCAGCCCCAGCATTTT. Protein: CATSRLGGNQPQHF. The chain couples TRBV15 to TRBJ1-5, with D possibly matching TRBD1 (6 bases). The CDR3 consists of 14 residues. Germline CDR1 and CDR2: LNHNV and YYDKDF (reference sequence). V was trimmed by 3 bases and J by 4 bases, leaving 10 bases between them. Supplemented by reference TRBV15 and TRBJ1-5, the full variable domain reads DAMVIQNPRYQVTQFGKPVTLSCSQTLNHNVMYWYQQKSSQAPKLLFHYYDKDFNNEADTPDNFQSRRPNTSFCFLDIRSPGLGDTAMYLCATSRLGGNQPQHFGDGTRLSIL.